This entry is about one TCR beta chain. The source of the sample is a study of blood T cell repertoires in COVID-19. Study-level background: The United States, Italy and Spain provided the acute and convalescent COVID-19 samples. The analysed material was cDNA or gDNA that came from T cells, B-cell-depleted T cells, or PBMCs.

V was clipped by 4 bases and J by 3 bases, with 13 bases between them. CDR3 length equals 15 residues. Germline CDR1 is SGDLS and CDR2 is YYNGEE. Study processing details: Quantification of nucleated cells was approximated via reference gene primer amplification. The table came from immunoSEQ multiplex PCR; TCRdb's copy has only in-frame clones and leaves some out. The DNA gave D and trimming, while V, J and clone size come from that table. The top ten hold 20% to 25% of the sample, which has 85,000 to 100,000 clones, around 80% seen once. This chain joins TRBV9 and TRBJ2-2; D might be TRBD2 (6 bases). This receptor was identified in a human donor in a cohort sampled during active COVID-19. Sequencing was carried out using peripheral blood. CDR3 nucleotide sequence: TGTGCCAGCAGCTTACTCCCGGGGGACACCGGGGAGCTGTTTTTT. This sequence encodes CASSLLPGDTGELFF.